The 27 T cell receptor beta chains presented below share a single source sample, sequenced in a study of blood T cell repertoires in COVID-19. Assay: immunoSEQ multiplex PCR; the TCRdb copy retains only in-frame clones and omits some. Here the sample spans roughly 280,000 clones, around 86% being singletons. The sequenced material came from peripheral blood. Receptors originate from a woman in her sixties with COVID-19, enrolled during active disease.

This chain links TRBV2 with TRBJ2-7; D possibly corresponds to TRBD2 (5 bases). CDR1 SNHLY and CDR2 FYNNEI come from the germline V gene. Trimming left V 7 bases short and J 3 bases short, with 16 bases between. The CDR3 runs 14 residues. The CDR3, as DNA: TGTGCCAGCAATCTACTCAATGCGGGCTACGAGCAGTACTTC. Translating gives CASNLLNAGYEQYF.

This clone was detected only once. The chain is built from TRBV24-1 and TRBJ1-2, with 9 bases fitting TRBD1. The CDR3 totals 13 residues. The germline gives CDR1 KGHDR, CDR2 SFDVKD. The J segment lost 8 bases and the V segment lost 5 bases, leaving 5 bases of the junction unmatched. The CDR3 DNA is TGTGCCACCAGTGTTAGGACAGGGGACGGCTACACCTTC. Protein: CATSVRTGDGYTF.

J is TRBJ2-1 and V is TRBV5-1; 12 positions match TRBD2. This CDR3 is built from 18 residues. Germline trimming cut 4 bases from V and 0 bases from J; bases unmatched to any gene: 8. Germline values: CDR1 SGHRS, CDR2 YFSETQ. CDR3 region: CASSPLAGGSSSYNEQFF. CDR3 DNA: TGCGCCAGCAGCCCACTAGCGGGAGGCTCAAGCTCCTACAATGAGCAGTTCTTC.

This clone was seen more than once but under ten times. This chain uses TRBV28 with TRBJ1-1; possible D gene TRBD1, 5 bases. The CDR3 has 15 residues. The V end was cut by 7 bases, the J end by 4 bases, with 19 bases between. CDR1 is MDHEN, CDR2 SYDVKM, per germline. The CDR3 sequence: CASIIRGNGATEAFF. The CDR3 coding sequence is TGTGCCAGCATCATTAGGGGAAATGGGGCCACTGAAGCTTTCTTT.

Comments on this clone: One junction end disagrees with the germline gene, perhaps due to a read error. J is TRBJ1-5 and V is TRBV7-8, with D possibly being TRBD1 (6 bases). The V gene's germline CDR1 is SGHVS and CDR2 FQNEAQ. CDR3 size: 15 residues. CDR3 amino acids: CASSLDRSRNQPQHF. In nucleotides, the CDR3 is TGTGCCAGCAGTTTAGACAGGAGCCGCAATCAGCCCCAGCATTTT.

This sequence joins TRBV4-3 and TRBJ1-1; 8 positions agree with TRBD1. The CDR3 totals 17 residues. The ends lost 1 base at V and 6 bases at J; junction bases unmatched: 13. From germline, CDR1 is LGHNA and CDR2 YSLEER. The CDR3 bases are TGCGCCAGCAGCCAAGGACCCCCCCGACAGGGGATGGCTGAAGCTTTCTTT. Translating gives CASSQGPPRQGMAEAFF.

The chain carries TRBV6-5 and TRBJ2-3, with D tentatively TRBD2 (6 bases). Germline V gives CDR1 MNHEY, CDR2 SVGAGI. CDR3 length equals 14 residues. Trimming left V 10 bases short and J 1 base short, with 15 bases between. CDR3 nucleotides: TGTGCCATCATAGCGGTCTCTCGCACAGATACGCAGTATTTT. This translates into CAIIAVSRTDTQYF.

The chain's CDR3 is CAISEDEGAVGNTIYF. The CDR3 region has the DNA TGTGCCATCAGTGAGGATGAGGGGGCGGTGGGAAACACCATATATTTT. The rearrangement links TRBV10-3 to TRBJ1-3, with 7 nucleotides matching TRBD1. This CDR3 has 16 amino acids. With 2 bases clipped from V and 4 bases from J, the junction kept 8 bases outside the gene matches. The V gene's germline CDR1 is ENHRY and CDR2 SYGVKD.

This clone turned up a few times. CDR3 residues: CASSQSQATEAFF. The CDR3 nucleotides are TGTGCCAGCAGCCAAAGCCAGGCCACTGAAGCTTTCTTT. The chain employs TRBV14 and TRBJ1-1; D gene uncertain. Germline-derived CDR1 and CDR2 are SGHDN and FVKESK. V shed 2 bases and J shed 4 bases, with 8 bases lying between them. This CDR3 region has 13 residues.

The chain uses TRBV9 and TRBJ1-6; D gene ambiguous. With 2 bases removed from V and 10 bases from J, the gap between germline ends came to 13 bases. CDR1 and CDR2 (germline): SGDLS, YYNGEE. CDR3 length equals 14 residues. The CDR3 DNA reads as TGTGCCAGCAGCGTTGGAGGGCTTCAATCACCCCTCCACTTT. Amino acids: CASSVGGLQSPLHF.

The chain has TRBV19 and TRBJ2-2; 11 nucleotides align to TRBD2. The J segment lost 1 base and the V segment lost 11 bases, leaving 3 bases of the junction unmatched. This CDR3 region has 14 residues. Germline assignment: CDR1 LNHDA and CDR2 SQIVND (reference sequence). CDR3 DNA sequence: TGTGCCGGGGGGACTAGCGGGAACACCGGGGAGCTGTTTTTT. Its translation is CAGGTSGNTGELFF.

This chain joins TRBV10-2 and TRBJ2-1; 8 bases fit TRBD1. Trimming at V came to 6 bases and at J to 5 bases, leaving 3 bases not matched to a gene. Germline CDR1 and CDR2: WSHSY and SAAADI. The CDR3 extends over 13 amino acids. CDR3: CASRGQVNNEQFF. In DNA, the CDR3 is TGCGCCAGCAGGGGACAGGTTAACAATGAGCAGTTCTTC.

This chain uses TRBV21-1 with TRBJ2-1; whether TRBD1, the table's D call, matches the DNA was not checked. TRBV21-1 is described as a pseudogene. The CDR3 consists of 16 residues. Written as DNA, the CDR3 is TGTGCCAGCAGCAAAGTCGGTGACAGGCTCAGAGATGAGCAGTTCTTC. Encoded protein: CASSKVGDRLRDEQFF.

The genes are TRBV9 and TRBJ2-1; 11 nucleotides agree with TRBD2. The CDR3 loop spans 16 amino acids. V gave up 4 bases and J gave up 5 bases; unmatched junction bases: 8. The germline gives CDR1 SGDLS, CDR2 YYNGEE. The CDR3 is CASSPRLAGGDNEQFF. The CDR3 DNA reads TGTGCCAGCAGCCCCCGTCTAGCGGGAGGAGACAATGAGCAGTTCTTC. The entire variable domain, with the rest obtained from reference TRBV9 and TRBJ2-1, is as follows: DSGVTQTPKHLITATGQRVTLRCSPRSGDLSVYWYQQSLDQGLQFLIQYYNGEERAKGNILERFSAQQFPDLHSELNLSSLELGDSALYFCASSPRLAGGDNEQFFGPGTRLTVL.

This chain links TRBV18 with TRBJ1-2; possible D gene TRBD1, 6 bases. V was trimmed by 2 bases and J by 1 base, leaving 8 bases between them. The V gene's germline CDR1 is KGHSH and CDR2 LQKENI. The CDR3 runs 14 residues. CDR3 loop: CASSPEGGNYGYTF. Written as DNA, the CDR3 is TGTGCCAGCTCACCAGAAGGGGGTAACTATGGCTACACCTTC.

CDR3 DNA sequence: TGTGCCAGCAGTTACGGGAGGGAGAATGAGCAGTTCTTC. Amino acids: CASSYGRENEQFF. The V and J genes are TRBV6-2 or TRBV6-3 and TRBJ2-1, with TRBD2 matching over 7 bases. CDR3 length: 13 residues. CDR1 and CDR2 (germline): MNHEY, SVGEGT. V was clipped by 2 bases and J by 7 bases; unmatched bases: 2.

The chain combines TRBV19 with TRBJ1-3, with D perhaps matching TRBD1 (6 bases). Germline CDR1 and CDR2: LNHDA and SQIVND (reference sequence). This CDR3 has 13 amino acids. V dropped 7 bases and J dropped 4 bases, with 11 bases sitting between them. DNA for the CDR3: TGTGCCAGTATGCTGGGGGCAGGAAACACCATATATTTT. It codes for CASMLGAGNTIYF. Variable domain in full (rest from reference TRBV19 and TRBJ1-3): DGGITQSPKYLFRKEGQNVTLSCEQNLNHDAMYWYRQDPGQGLRLIYYSQIVNDFQKGDIAEGYSVSREKKESFPLTVTSAQKNPTAFYLCASMLGAGNTIYFGEGSWLTVV.

The CDR3 DNA sequence: TGCGCCAGCAGCTTGGGCGCAGACATTGCCGAGCAGTACTTC. As protein: CASSLGADIAEQYF. This rearrangement joins TRBV5-1 to TRBJ2-7; D unresolved. The CDR3 covers 14 residues. V lost 0 bases and J 6 bases, leaving 13 bases between the germline ends. CDR1 and CDR2 from the germline V gene are SGHRS and YFSETQ.

The chain links TRBV27 to TRBJ2-1; 9 bases map to TRBD2. Looked up from germline, CDR1 is MNHEY and CDR2 is SMNVEV (reference sequence). The CDR3 has 15 amino acids. Germline trimming cut 5 bases from V and 8 bases from J; bases unmatched to any gene: 10. CDR3 loop: CASSLRASGIYEQFF. The CDR3 coding sequence is TGTGCCAGCAGTCTGAGGGCTAGCGGGATTTATGAGCAGTTCTTC.

This clone has a single count. V is TRBV5-1 and J is TRBJ1-1, with a tentative D call TRBD1 (6 bases). This CDR3 region has 13 residues. Germline V gives CDR1 SGHRS, CDR2 YFSETQ. Trimming pared 7 bases from V and 4 bases from J, leaving 14 bases between. CDR3 nucleotides: TGCGCCAGCGGGTCCGGGGGGGCCACTGAAGCTTTCTTT. Translating gives CASGSGGATEAFF.

This clone turned up a few times. This chain joins TRBV5-1 and TRBJ1-6; 7 bases are a match to TRBD1. V was clipped by 1 base and J by 0 bases; unmatched bases: 4. There are 17 residues in the CDR3. The V gene's germline CDR1 is SGHRS and CDR2 YFSETQ. CDR3 amino acids: CASSLTGASSYNSPLHF. The CDR3 DNA follows: TGCGCCAGCAGCTTGACAGGGGCGAGCTCCTATAATTCACCCCTCCACTTT.

The chain joins TRBV19 to TRBJ2-1; 11 nucleotides line up with TRBD2. Germline lookup yields CDR1 LNHDA and CDR2 SQIVND (reference sequence). V was pared by 6 bases and J by 7 bases, with 8 bases of the junction left unmatched. The CDR3 covers 15 residues. The CDR3 loop reads CASSTTSGSRNEQFF. CDR3 in DNA: TGTGCCAGTAGCACCACTAGCGGGAGTAGGAATGAGCAGTTCTTC.

V usage is TRBV10-3 and J usage is TRBJ1-1; a possible D gene is TRBD1 (5 bases). V gave up 3 bases and J gave up 1 base, with 12 bases separating them. The CDR3 is made up of 15 amino acids. Germline assignment: CDR1 ENHRY and CDR2 SYGVKD. CDR3 sequence (DNA): TGTGCCATCAGTGACCTCGCCACAGGGAACACTGAAGCTTTCTTT. Protein: CAISDLATGNTEAFF.

The genes are TRBV24-1 and TRBJ2-2; 9 nucleotides agree with TRBD2. V lost 1 base, J lost 5 bases, and 10 bases stayed unmatched. There are 18 residues in the CDR3. Germline-derived CDR1 and CDR2 are KGHDR and SFDVKD. The CDR3, as DNA: TGTGCCACCAGTGATTTCGGTAGGGGACTAGCCACTACCGGGGAGCTGTTTTTT. Its protein product is CATSDFGRGLATTGELFF.

The chain links TRBV30 to TRBJ2-2; tentatively, D is TRBD1 (7 bases). The CDR3 runs 14 residues. Trimming removed 3 bases from V and 7 bases from J, with 15 bases in between. Looked up from germline, CDR1 is GTSNPN and CDR2 is SVGIG (reference sequence). CDR3 sequence: CAWSAGGNNGELFF. The CDR3 DNA is TGTGCCTGGAGCGCAGGGGGGAATAACGGGGAGCTGTTTTTT.

The CDR3 DNA is TGTGCCAGCAGCTTCCCCGCGGGAACGTCCACCGGGGAGCTGTTTTTT. It codes for CASSFPAGTSTGELFF. The rearrangement links TRBV5-8 to TRBJ2-2, with TRBD2 as a possible D gene (6 bases). V was clipped by 2 bases and J by 4 bases, with 15 bases between them. Germline V gene data show CDR1 as SGHTS and CDR2 as YDEGEE. The CDR3 spans 16 residues.

This sequence joins TRBV5-1 and TRBJ2-3, with 11 bases matching TRBD2. CDR3 length: 13 amino acids. Trimming at V came to 3 bases and at J to 11 bases, leaving 5 bases not matched to a gene. The germline V gene has CDR1 SGHRS and CDR2 YFSETQ. The CDR3 is CASSSPGLAEQYF. The DNA for the CDR3 is TGCGCCAGCAGCTCTCCGGGACTAGCGGAGCAGTATTTT.